Listed below are T cell receptor beta chains from one sample, sequenced in a study of shared clonotypes between healthy human individuals. The method was immunoSEQ multiplex PCR; TCRdb's version includes in-frame clones alone and lacks a portion of them. The sample has some 2,000,000 clones; roughly 94% are singletons. Material: naive CD8+ T cells sorted from blood. These receptors came from a man between 18 and 29 years old in good health. Each CDR3 is given with its conserved first and last residue. A D gene is named only where the DNA matches it firmly. Expanded clones are given a class, and other clones once, few, many or no size at all.

V: TRBV7-9; J: TRBJ2-2; D: NA; size: NA; DNA: TGTGCCAGCAGCTCGATCACCGGGGAGCTGTTTTTT; CDR3: CASSSITGELFF
V: TRBV15; J: TRBJ2-1; D: TRBD2; size: NA; DNA: TGTGCCACCAGCGGTCTGACTAGCGGGAGGGCCTACAATGAGCAGTTCTTC; CDR3: CATSGLTSGRAYNEQFF
V: TRBV15; J: TRBJ1-5; D: NA; size: NA; DNA: TGTGCCACCTCCGAGGGACCCAATCAGCCCCAGCATTTT; CDR3: CATSEGPNQPQHF
V: TRBV2; J: TRBJ1-2; D: NA; size: NA; DNA: TGTGCCAGCATTCCCCGGGACACTACTCACTATGGCTACACCTTC; CDR3: CASIPRDTTHYGYTF
V: TRBV19; J: TRBJ2-1; D: NA; size: NA; DNA: TGTGCCAGTAGTGCCTACAATGAGCAGTTCTTC; CDR3: CASSAYNEQFF
V: TRBV25-1; J: TRBJ2-7; D: NA; size: NA; DNA: TGTGCCAGCAGTGAATTTCGCTCCTACGAGCAGTACTTC; CDR3: CASSEFRSYEQYF
V: TRBV5-1; J: TRBJ2-7; D: NA; size: once; DNA: TGCGCCAGCAGCTTGGGGAGAGGTTCCTACGAGCAGTACTTC; CDR3: CASSLGRGSYEQYF
V: TRBV6-6; J: TRBJ2-1; D: NA; size: NA; DNA: TGTGCCAGCAGCCCGGCATCGGGAAACAATGAGCAGTTCTTC; CDR3: CASSPASGNNEQFF
V: TRBV9; J: TRBJ2-7; D: NA; size: NA; DNA: TGTGCCAGCAGCGTAGGAACGGGGCTCAGCTACGAGCAGTACTTC; CDR3: CASSVGTGLSYEQYF
V: TRBV5-4; J: TRBJ2-2; D: NA; size: NA; DNA: TGTGCCAGCAGCTTGAACGGACCGACCGGGGAGCTGTTTTTT; CDR3: CASSLNGPTGELFF
V: TRBV28; J: TRBJ2-7; D: NA; size: NA; DNA: TGTGCCAGCAGTTTCTTAAAGGGGCCCTCCTACGAGCAGTACTTC; CDR3: CASSFLKGPSYEQYF
V: TRBV28; J: TRBJ2-7; D: NA; size: NA; DNA: TGTGCCAGCAGTTTATGGCCAGGGGCGTACGAGCAGTACTTC; CDR3: CASSLWPGAYEQYF
V: TRBV6-5; J: TRBJ1-5; D: NA; size: NA; DNA: TGTGCCAGCAGTCCGGGGCTCCCTCAGCCCCAGCATTTT; CDR3: CASSPGLPQPQHF
V: TRBV6-1; J: TRBJ2-7; D: NA; size: NA; DNA: TGTGCCAGCAGTGAACCGGCGGGACAAACCTACGAGCAGTACTTC; CDR3: CASSEPAGQTYEQYF
V: TRBV15; J: TRBJ2-2; D: TRBD1; size: NA; DNA: TGTGCCACCAGCAGAGGACAGGGGAGCGGGGAGCTGTTTTTT; CDR3: CATSRGQGSGELFF
V: TRBV2; J: TRBJ1-2; D: TRBD1; size: NA; DNA: TGTGCCAGCTTAGGACAGGGGGCAACAATCGGCTATGGCTACACCTTC; CDR3: CASLGQGATIGYGYTF
V: TRBV7-9; J: TRBJ2-7; D: TRBD2; size: NA; DNA: TGTGCCAGCAGCCCCGGGACTAGCATCCACGAGCAGTACTTC; CDR3: CASSPGTSIHEQYF
V: TRBV10-3; J: TRBJ2-3; D: TRBD2; size: NA; DNA: TGTGCCATCAGTGAGCGGACTAGCGGGGGGGGAGATACGCAGTATTTT; CDR3: CAISERTSGGGDTQYF
V: TRBV7-2; J: TRBJ2-7; D: TRBD1; size: NA; DNA: TGTGCCAGCAGCTGGGGACAGGCTTACGAGCAGTACTTC; CDR3: CASSWGQAYEQYF
V: TRBV29-1; J: TRBJ2-2; D: NA; size: NA; DNA: TGCAGCGCCCGGGACAACACCGGGGAGCTGTTTTTT; CDR3: CSARDNTGELFF
V: TRBV11-2; J: TRBJ2-7; D: NA; size: once; DNA: TGTGCCAGCAGCTCCCGTGGTGCGACCTACGAGCAGTACTTC; CDR3: CASSSRGATYEQYF
V: TRBV28; J: TRBJ2-5; D: NA; size: NA; DNA: TGTGCCACCTCCGGGGGAAGTGGTCAAGAGACCCAGTACTTC; CDR3: CATSGGSGQETQYF
V: TRBV28; J: TRBJ2-1; D: NA; size: NA; DNA: TGTGCCAGCAGTCAAGGGCTCTCGGGTGAGCAGTTCTTC; CDR3: CASSQGLSGEQFF
V: TRBV27; J: TRBJ2-7; D: NA; size: NA; DNA: TGTGCCAGCAGTCCTGGGCACAGCTACGAGCAGTACTTC; CDR3: CASSPGHSYEQYF
V: TRBV4-1; J: TRBJ1-6; D: NA; size: NA; DNA: TGCGCCAGCAGCCAAGATGCAAGGGGTTATTCACCCCTCCACTTT; CDR3: CASSQDARGYSPLHF
V: TRBV5-6; J: TRBJ2-3; D: NA; size: NA; DNA: TGTGCCAGCAGCTTGGAGTTGGGGGCTGGCACAGATACGCAGTATTTT; CDR3: CASSLELGAGTDTQYF
V: TRBV2; J: TRBJ2-5; D: NA; size: NA; DNA: TGTGCCAGCAGTTCCCTCGAGGGCGGGTACCAAGAGACCCAGTACTTC; CDR3: CASSSLEGGYQETQYF
V: TRBV6-1; J: TRBJ1-3; D: TRBD1; size: NA; DNA: TGTGCCAGCAGTGAGGACAGGACCTCTGGAAACACCATATATTTT; CDR3: CASSEDRTSGNTIYF
V: TRBV5-8; J: TRBJ2-1; D: TRBD1; size: NA; DNA: TGTGCCAGCAGCTCGGGGACAGGGGGCTTTAATGAGCAGTTCTTC; CDR3: CASSSGTGGFNEQFF
V: TRBV13; J: TRBJ2-7; D: NA; size: NA; DNA: TGTGCCAGCAGCTCGGACTCCTACGAGCAGTACTTC; CDR3: CASSSDSYEQYF
V: TRBV10-3; J: TRBJ2-7; D: NA; size: NA; DNA: TGTGCCATCAGCATCGAGACAGCCTACGAGCAGTACTTC; CDR3: CAISIETAYEQYF
V: TRBV28; J: TRBJ2-5; D: NA; size: NA; DNA: TGTGCCAGCAGTTTATTAGGGATTCAAGAGACCCAGTACTTC; CDR3: CASSLLGIQETQYF